Listed below are T cell receptor beta chains from one sample, sequenced in a study of regulatory T cells in long-lasting Graves disease. One entry per CDR3 protein results from TCRdb running MiXCR on the multiplex PCR reads. The table has hundreds of thousands of distinct CDR3 sequences, over 14% seen once. These data are also associated with another study on T cells in Graves' hyperthyroidism and ophthalmopathy.

This sample comprised peripheral blood mononuclear cells (PBMCs), obtained at new diagnosis, from a patient treated with antithyroid drugs. These receptors came from a woman aged 40 to 50 with Graves disease. CDR3s include the opening cysteine and the closing phenylalanine or tryptophan. The D gene is left open where the match is weak. Some rows mark clone size as missing; the rest say once, few, many or name a class of expanded clone.

cdr3_nt cdr3_aa clone_size d_call j_call v_call
TGCAGTGCTAAGGACAGGCCAAGTCCCAGCGGGCAGTCCTACAATGAGCAGTTCTTC CSAKDRPSPSGQSYNEQFF few . TRBJ2-1 TRBV20-1
TGCAGCGTTAAGAGAATGGGCACAGATACGCAGTATTTT CSVKRMGTDTQYF . . TRBJ2-3 TRBV29-1
TGTGCCAGCAGTTTAGGCCGGGACACACAAGAGACCCAGTTCTTC CASSLGRDTQETQFF many . TRBJ2-1 TRBV12-3/TRBV12-4
TGCAGTGCCACCTCCCCCTTGGGGGTACTCTCTGGAAACACCATATATTTT CSATSPLGVLSGNTIYF . . TRBJ1-3 TRBV20-1
TGTGCCAGCACCTTTGGGGGGACAGGGCGAGAGACCCAGTACTTC CASTFGGTGRETQYF many TRBD1 TRBJ2-5 TRBV28
TGTGCCAGCAGCTCAGGACGGTTGAACGCTGAAGCTTTCTTT CASSSGRLNAEAFF many . TRBJ1-1 TRBV7-2
TGTGCCAGCAGCCGACCGGGACAGCGTGGAAATGAGCAGTTCTTC CASSRPGQRGNEQFF . TRBD1 TRBJ2-1 TRBV12-3/TRBV12-4
TGTGCCAGCAGTTCCGGGATCCCCCCAGATACGCAGTATTTT CASSSGIPPDTQYF many . TRBJ2-3 TRBV2
TGTGCCACCAGTGGCGGGAGGGGCAATGAGCAGTTCTTC CATSGGRGNEQFF few TRBD2 TRBJ2-1 TRBV24-1
TGTGCCAGCAGGGCGACACGGACAGGTCCATGGTCACCCCTCCACTTT CASRATRTGPWSPLHF many TRBD1 TRBJ1-6 TRBV28
TGTGCCAGCTCACCACGGGCAGGGGGGAGCAATGAGCAGTTCTTC CASSPRAGGSNEQFF . . TRBJ2-1 TRBV18
TGTGCCAGCAGTACCGGACTACTGGGTGAGGACGAGCAGTACTTC CASSTGLLGEDEQYF . . TRBJ2-7 TRBV12-3/TRBV12-4
TGTGCCAGCAGCCCAATAGACAGGGGAATTCTTCTAGAGACCCAGTACTTC CASSPIDRGILLETQYF many TRBD1 TRBJ2-5 TRBV2
TGTGCTAGTGGTTTGTCTCAGGGAAACACCGGGGAGCTGGTTTTT CASGLSQGNTGELVF few . TRBJ2-2 TRBV12-5
TGTGCCAGCAGCTTAGAGCCGGGACAGGGCTCTACGCAGTATTTT CASSLEPGQGSTQYF many TRBD1 TRBJ2-3 TRBV11-3
TGTGCCAGCAGGGAAATTGGGACGGACTCTGGAAACACCATATATTTT CASREIGTDSGNTIYF many . TRBJ1-3 TRBV2
TGTGCCAGCAGCCCCCTAGCGGATTCCTACGAGCAGTACTTC CASSPLADSYEQYF many TRBD2 TRBJ2-7 TRBV11-2
TGTGCCTGGAGTGTAAGTTGGGGGGCCGCAGATACGCAGTATTTT CAWSVSWGAADTQYF many . TRBJ2-3 TRBV30
TGTGCCTGGAGTGGCCCTGGGGGGAACACTGAAGCTTTCTTT CAWSGPGGNTEAFF few . TRBJ1-1 TRBV30
TGTGCCAGCAGTTTAGAAACCGGTTCTATAGATACGCAGTATTTT CASSLETGSIDTQYF many . TRBJ2-3 TRBV28
TGTGCCAGCAAACCCCCGGGCTACACCGGGGAGCTGTTTTTT CASKPPGYTGELFF many . TRBJ2-2 TRBV6-1
TGTGCCATACCATTACTAGCGGCTAGCACAGATACGCAGTATTTT CAIPLLAASTDTQYF . TRBD2 TRBJ2-3 TRBV2